This T cell receptor beta chain was sequenced during a study of prognosis after radiotherapy for stage I lung cancer. Study overall: There were 15 or so patients with newly diagnosed primary stage I lung tumors and a handful of patients with oligometastatic NSCLC after surgical resection of the primary tumor. General observations from the study: The authors reported that TRBV and TRBJ gene usage differed between patients with and without metastases.

Genomic DNA provided the template from which TCR beta CDR3 was amplified by two-round multiplex PCR. For every TRBV and TRBJ gene, a specific primer was used in first-round PCR. TCRdb passed the multiplex PCR reads through MiXCR, listing each CDR3 protein once. The table includes 20,000 to 25,000 distinct CDR3 sequences, roughly 43% detected once. Among the patients, all were node-negative on CT and PET/CT, and none had received prior chemotherapy or radiotherapy or had other malignancies. In its sample, this clonotype is medium-sized. Its antigen is as yet unknown. This CDR3 has 12 residues. Germline CDR1 SNHLY, CDR2 FYNNEI. With V trimmed by 9 bases and J by 6 bases, 6 bases remained unmatched.

The TCR was taken from a donor aged 50 or older with non-small cell lung cancer. The chain carries TRBV2 and TRBJ2-7, with TRBD2 identical over 9 bases. The sample was PBMCs, taken before or after stereotactic body radiation therapy (not recorded which). This CDR3 is CASLGLAGEQYF. Written as DNA, the CDR3 is TGTGCCAGTTTGGGACTAGCTGGCGAGCAGTACTTC.